The 26 T cell receptor beta chains listed next were all sequenced from one sample in a study of blood T cell repertoires in COVID-19. The protocol was immunoSEQ multiplex PCR, while the TCRdb copy is restricted to in-frame clones and leaves out a portion. This table holds nearly 250,000 clones, 82% found once. The sample taken for sequencing was peripheral blood. These receptors originate from a woman of 80 years or more with acute or convalescent COVID-19.

V usage is TRBV9 and J usage is TRBJ1-2; 8 bases match TRBD1. Unmatched junction bases numbered 13, after V lost 3 bases and J lost 3 bases. The CDR3 covers 17 residues. The V gene's germline CDR1 is SGDLS and CDR2 YYNGEE. CDR3 loop: CASSARQGRTWDYGYTF. The CDR3 nucleotides read TGTGCCAGCAGCGCCCGACAGGGGCGGACGTGGGACTATGGCTACACCTTC.

In this sample, this clone turned up once. The chain carries TRBV15 and TRBJ2-2, with 9 bases identical to TRBD1. The ends lost 4 bases at V and 4 bases at J; junction bases unmatched: 10. Germline values: CDR1 LNHNV, CDR2 YYDKDF (reference sequence). The CDR3 contains 17 residues. CDR3 amino acids: CATSNPSGTGLTGELFF. The CDR3 DNA reads TGTGCCACCAGCAACCCGTCCGGGACAGGGCTCACCGGGGAGCTGTTTTTT.

This rearrangement joins TRBV6-5 to TRBJ1-1; 11 bases align to TRBD1. Germline CDR1 reads MNHEY; CDR2 reads SVGAGI. This CDR3 spans 15 amino acids. The V and J ends lost 6 bases and 1 base, in that order; junction bases with no gene match: 4. In DNA, the CDR3 is TGTGCCAGCAGGGGACAGGGGGTACAGAACACTGAAGCTTTCTTT. Its translation: CASRGQGVQNTEAFF.

The chain links TRBV19 to TRBJ2-2; TRBD1 matches at 9 bases. V was clipped by 7 bases and J by 5 bases; unmatched bases: 8. The CDR3 totals 15 residues. The germline V gene has CDR1 LNHDA and CDR2 SQIVND (reference sequence). The CDR3 loop reads CASTPGDRGTGELFF. CDR3 nucleotide sequence: TGTGCCAGTACCCCAGGCGACAGGGGGACCGGGGAGCTGTTTTTT.

This clone has a handful of counts. The chain couples TRBV6-2 or TRBV6-3 to TRBJ1-1; 9 bases match TRBD1. Per the germline V gene, CDR1 is MNHEY and CDR2 is SVGEGT. The CDR3 length is 15 residues. J lost 4 bases, V lost 4 bases, and 7 bases had no gene match. This chain's CDR3 is CASSSDRGKSTEAFF. The CDR3 DNA sequence: TGTGCCAGCAGTTCCGACAGGGGGAAGAGCACTGAAGCTTTCTTT.

The chain uses TRBV5-4 and TRBJ2-2, with D unclear. Germline assignment: CDR1 SGHNT and CDR2 YYREEE (reference sequence). The CDR3 loop spans 13 amino acids. The germline V and J ends were trimmed by 4 bases and 5 bases, with 9 bases remaining between them. DNA of the CDR3: TGTGCCAGCAGCCCTTCCCCGACCGGGGAGCTGTTTTTT. This gives the protein CASSPSPTGELFF.

The J gene is TRBJ1-1, the V gene TRBV6-5; D call uncertain. The CDR3 is made up of 13 amino acids. Germline V gives CDR1 MNHEY, CDR2 SVGAGI. Trimming stripped 7 bases from V and 0 bases from J, with 9 bases between. The CDR3 DNA reads TGTGCCAGCAAGCGGAAAATGAACACTGAAGCTTTCTTT. Protein: CASKRKMNTEAFF.

The chain is built from TRBV5-8 and TRBJ1-6, with TRBD1 identical over 8 bases. CDR1 is SGHTS, CDR2 YDEGEE, per germline. The CDR3 spans 16 residues. The J segment lost 5 bases and the V segment lost 3 bases, leaving 7 bases of the junction unmatched. CDR3 amino acids: CASSSGTGVDNSPLHF. CDR3 nucleotide sequence: TGTGCCAGCAGCTCCGGGACAGGAGTCGATAATTCACCCCTCCACTTT.

This sequence joins TRBV2 and TRBJ1-2; D call uncertain. The CDR3 sequence is 14 residues long. CDR1 is SNHLY, CDR2 FYNNEI, per germline. V was cut by 7 bases and J by 4 bases, with 16 bases left in between. In DNA, the CDR3 is TGTGCCAGCAAGACTAATCAAGGGTCCTATGGCTACACCTTC. Its protein product is CASKTNQGSYGYTF.

The table lists this clone with a few counts. Other DNA sequences in the same sample also yield this CDR3. This chain links TRBV20-1 with TRBJ1-1, with unresolved D. Germline-derived CDR1 and CDR2 are DFQATT and SNEGSKA (reference sequence). The V end lost 3 bases, the J end lost 4 bases, and 6 bases lay between the germline ends. The length of the CDR3 is 11 residues. The CDR3: CSASRGTEAFF. The CDR3 coding sequence is TGCAGTGCTAGCAGAGGCACTGAAGCTTTCTTT.

This clone was observed a single time. The gene calls are TRBV18 and TRBJ1-4; D not certain. This CDR3 is built from 15 residues. The V and J ends lost 2 bases and 1 base respectively, with 8 bases between them. Germline CDR1 reads KGHSH; CDR2 reads LQKENI. The CDR3 loop is CASSPGPGTNEKLFF. CDR3 DNA: TGTGCCAGCTCACCAGGTCCGGGAACTAATGAAAAACTGTTTTTT.

This chain connects TRBV4-1 to TRBJ2-3, with 9 bases matching TRBD1. Losses at the gene ends were 4 bases for V and 3 bases for J; bases not matched to a gene: 14. The germline V gene has CDR1 MGHRA and CDR2 YSYEKL. The CDR3 runs 18 residues. CDR3 protein: CASSLSMGQGIVTDTQYF. CDR3 sequence (DNA): TGCGCCAGCAGCCTCTCTATGGGACAGGGAATTGTAACAGATACGCAGTATTTT.

The chain couples TRBV19 to TRBJ2-2; 11 nucleotides align to TRBD1. Germline-derived CDR1 and CDR2 are LNHDA and SQIVND (reference sequence). Losses at the gene ends were 6 bases for V and 0 bases for J; bases not matched to a gene: 3. CDR3 length: 16 residues. CDR3 sequence reads: CASRPGQGANTGELFF. The CDR3 DNA sequence: TGTGCCAGTAGGCCGGGACAGGGGGCGAACACCGGGGAGCTGTTTTTT.

The V gene is TRBV4-3, the J gene TRBJ2-7, with D possibly matching TRBD2 (5 bases). Trimming stripped 2 bases from V and 0 bases from J, with 11 bases between. CDR3 length equals 15 residues. Germline loops: CDR1 LGHNA, CDR2 YSLEER. CDR3 DNA sequence: TGCGCCAGCAGCCAAACGGCGGGCAGCTCCTACGAGCAGTACTTC. The encoded protein is CASSQTAGSSYEQYF.

The rearrangement joins TRBV5-1 to TRBJ2-3; TRBD1 agrees at 8 bases. V dropped 5 bases and J dropped 2; count of bases not matched to a gene: 7. Germline assignment: CDR1 SGHRS and CDR2 YFSETQ. The CDR3 spans 15 residues. The DNA of the CDR3 is TGCGCCAGCAGGACTCCAGGGGGCCCCACAGATACGCAGTATTTT. Amino acid sequence: CASRTPGGPTDTQYF.

V gene TRBV29-1 combines with J gene TRBJ1-3; 11 bases match TRBD1. The V gene's germline CDR1 is SQVTM and CDR2 ANQGSEA. Trimming took 5 bases from V and 0 from J; bases not matched to a gene: 12. The CDR3 extends over 18 amino acids. The DNA for the CDR3 is TGCAGCGTTAGGGGACAGGGGGTAAGTTTCTTCTCTGGAAACACCATATATTTT. It is translated as CSVRGQGVSFFSGNTIYF. The complete variable domain, with remaining parts taken from reference TRBV29-1 and TRBJ1-3, reads SAVISQKPSRDICQRGTSLTIQCQVDSQVTMMFWYRQQPGQSLTLIATANQGSEATYESGFVIDKFPISRPNLTFSTLTVSNMSPEDSSIYLCSVRGQGVSFFSGNTIYFGEGSWLTVV.

V gene TRBV7-9 combines with J gene TRBJ2-1; no firm D call. The CDR3 consists of 17 residues. Trimming took 1 base from V and 1 from J, leaving 14 bases between them. The germline CDR1 and CDR2 sequences are SEHNR and FQNEAQ (reference sequence). DNA of the CDR3: TGTGCCAGCAGCTTAGTGATCGAGGTGGATTCCTACAATGAGCAGTTCTTC. Translating gives CASSLVIEVDSYNEQFF. Looking up the rest from reference TRBV7-9 and TRBJ2-1 gives the full variable domain: DTGVSQNPRHKITKRGQNVTFRCDPISEHNRLYWYRQTLGQGPEFLTYFQNEAQLEKSRLLSDRFSAERPKGSFSTLEIQRTEQGDSAMYLCASSLVIEVDSYNEQFFGPGTRLTVL.

The rearrangement links TRBV7-3 to TRBJ2-3; the match to TRBD2 covers 8 bases. V dropped 2 bases and J dropped 0; count of bases not matched to a gene: 10. This CDR3 has 18 residues. Germline V gives CDR1 SGHTA, CDR2 FQGTGA. CDR3 nucleotides: TGTGCCAGCAGCTTATTAGGGCGGGGGGCGGATAGCACAGATACGCAGTATTTT. It is translated as CASSLLGRGADSTDTQYF. Full variable domain (outside the CDR3, taken from reference TRBV7-3 and TRBJ2-3): GAGVSQTPSNKVTEKGKYVELRCDPISGHTALYWYRQSLGQGPEFLIYFQGTGAADDSGLPNDRFFAVRPEGSVSTLKIQRTERGDSAVYLCASSLLGRGADSTDTQYFGPGTRLTVL.

The chain links TRBV19 to TRBJ2-5; D might be TRBD1 (5 bases). Trimming took 3 bases from V and 3 from J, leaving 14 bases between them. Germline CDR1 is LNHDA and CDR2 is SQIVND (reference sequence). The CDR3 length is 15 residues. As DNA, the CDR3 is TGTGCCAGTAGTATCCAGGGTTGGCGTGAAGAGACCCAGTACTTC. This codes for CASSIQGWREETQYF.

V gene TRBV5-1 combines with J gene TRBJ1-4, with 8 bases aligning to TRBD1. CDR3 length: 14 amino acids. The germline V gene encodes CDR1 SGHRS and CDR2 YFSETQ. Trimming cost V 0 bases and J 8 bases; bases outside gene matches: 3. CDR3 residues: CASSLGTGFEKLFF. As DNA, the CDR3 is TGCGCCAGCAGCTTGGGGACAGGGTTCGAAAAACTGTTTTTT.

The V call is TRBV6-2 or TRBV6-3, the J call TRBJ2-5; TRBD1 is a possible D gene (6 bases). Germline V gene lookup returns CDR1 MNHEY and CDR2 SVGEGT. V dropped 5 bases and J dropped 0 bases, with 13 bases sitting between them. The CDR3 consists of 15 residues. The CDR3 nucleotides are TGTGCCAGCAGTCCCTACGGACAGTACCAAGAGACCCAGTACTTC. Translation: CASSPYGQYQETQYF.

The J gene is TRBJ2-7, the V gene TRBV15; D possibly corresponds to TRBD1 (6 bases). The germline CDR1 and CDR2 sequences are LNHNV and YYDKDF (reference sequence). V shed 0 bases and J shed 3 bases, with 12 bases lying between them. This CDR3 is 15 amino acids long. CDR3 DNA sequence: TGTGCCACCAGCAGAGATCTTGGGGGCGGCTACGAGCAGTACTTC. It encodes CATSRDLGGGYEQYF.

The chain joins TRBV3-1 (or the pseudogene TRBV3-2) to TRBJ1-2; D unresolved. The CDR3 has 12 residues. V lost 2 bases to trimming and J lost 3 bases, with 4 bases between them. The germline gives CDR1 LGHDT, CDR2 YNNKEL (reference sequence). The CDR3: CASSQSHYGYTF. The CDR3 coding sequence is TGTGCCAGCAGCCAAAGCCACTATGGCTACACCTTC.

The J gene is TRBJ1-2, the V gene TRBV14; the D is unclear. CDR3 size: 13 residues. The V and J ends lost 5 bases and 7 bases respectively, with 14 bases between them. Germline assignment: CDR1 SGHDN and CDR2 FVKESK. The CDR3 sequence is CASSFDGLRGYTF. The CDR3 bases are TGTGCCAGCAGCTTTGACGGACTCCGTGGCTACACCTTC.

This clone has only a few counts. The chain recombines TRBV4-2 with TRBJ2-1; 10 bases map to TRBD2. The CDR3 is 16 amino acids. The germline V gene encodes CDR1 LGHNA and CDR2 YNFKEQ. The ends lost 8 bases at V and 0 bases at J; junction bases unmatched: 7. The CDR3 loop is CASGPSSGSSYNEQFF. In DNA, the CDR3 is TGTGCCAGCGGGCCTTCTAGCGGGAGCTCCTACAATGAGCAGTTCTTC.

The V gene is TRBV6-5, the J gene TRBJ2-7; 7 bases align to TRBD2. After removal of 6 bases from V and 3 bases from J, the junction contained 5 bases not matched to a gene. Germline loops: CDR1 MNHEY, CDR2 SVGAGI. The CDR3 is 13 amino acids. CDR3 sequence: CASSAGTNYEQYF. CDR3 bases: TGTGCCAGCAGCGCCGGGACTAACTACGAGCAGTACTTC.